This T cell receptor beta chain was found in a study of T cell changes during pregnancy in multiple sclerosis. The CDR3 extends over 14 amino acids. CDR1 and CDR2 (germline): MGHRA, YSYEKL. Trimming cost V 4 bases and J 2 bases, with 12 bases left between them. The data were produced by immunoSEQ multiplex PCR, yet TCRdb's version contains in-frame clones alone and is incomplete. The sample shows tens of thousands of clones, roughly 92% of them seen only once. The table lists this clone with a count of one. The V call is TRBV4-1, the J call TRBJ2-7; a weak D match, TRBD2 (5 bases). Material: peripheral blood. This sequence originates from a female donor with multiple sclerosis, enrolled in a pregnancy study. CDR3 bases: TGCGCCAGCAGCCGAGCGGAAACCCCCTACGAGCAGTACTTC. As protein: CASSRAETPYEQYF.